These 7 T cell receptor beta chains were all obtained from the same sample, sequenced in a study of cytomegalovirus exposure and HLA in healthy donors. This PCR relied on a set of 60 Vbeta primers and 13 Jbeta primers. This table comes from immunoSEQ multiplex PCR, and its TCRdb copy is limited to in-frame clones, with some not included. Among 140,000 to 150,000 clones listed, about two thirds were seen once. The sample consisted of PBMCs. These receptors were collected from a man between 35 and 55 years old in good health and CMV-seronegative.

The V and J genes are TRBV15 and TRBJ2-4; D might be TRBD2 (6 bases). CDR1 is LNHNV, CDR2 YYDKDF, per germline (reference sequence). The CDR3 has 14 amino acids. Trimming cost V 0 bases and J 4 bases, with 7 bases left between them. The CDR3 nucleotides are TGTGCCACCAGCAGAGAGCGGGGTAAAAACATTCAGTACTTC. It translates to CATSRERGKNIQYF.

This chain connects TRBV12-5 to TRBJ2-7; 11 positions match TRBD2. Germline-derived CDR1 and CDR2 are LGHNT and FRNRAP. This CDR3 region has 17 residues. Germline trimming cut 3 bases from V and 9 bases from J; bases unmatched to any gene: 16. The CDR3 protein is CASGFTPVGLAGPGQYF. In DNA, the CDR3 is TGTGCTAGTGGTTTTACCCCAGTAGGACTAGCGGGCCCGGGGCAGTACTTC.

Only one count was recorded for this clone. The CDR3, as DNA: TGTGCCAGCAGTTACTCCGGGGAACCCAGGGGTTATGGCTACACCTTC. It is translated as CASSYSGEPRGYGYTF. V gene TRBV6-5 combines with J gene TRBJ1-2; D may be TRBD1 (6 bases). The V gene's germline CDR1 is MNHEY and CDR2 SVGAGI. The ends were cut back, 0 bases at V and 5 bases at J, with 16 bases in the middle. CDR3 length: 16 amino acids.

This clone showed up just a few times. This sequence joins TRBV28 and TRBJ2-1, with TRBD1 as a possible D gene (6 bases). The CDR3 covers 12 residues. Trimming pared 2 bases from V and 7 bases from J, leaving 6 bases between. Germline V CDR1 and CDR2: MDHEN, SYDVKM. CDR3 amino acids: CASSLRGNEQFF. The CDR3 region has the DNA TGTGCCAGCAGTTTAAGGGGGAATGAGCAGTTCTTC.

The CDR3 is CASSLWTFPAGANVLTF. CDR3 sequence (DNA): TGTGCCAGCAGCCTATGGACTTTCCCGGCTGGGGCCAACGTCCTGACTTTC. The chain combines TRBV9 with TRBJ2-6; TRBD2 is a possible D gene (5 bases). The CDR3 runs 17 residues. V was pared by 4 bases and J by 2 bases, with 16 bases between. From germline, CDR1 is SGDLS and CDR2 YYNGEE.

This chain uses TRBV10-1 with TRBJ2-6; D might be TRBD2 (5 bases). Trimming took off 6 bases at V and 0 bases at J, with 15 bases between the two ends. CDR3 length: 17 residues. CDR1 is WNHNN, CDR2 SYGVQD, per germline (reference sequence). The CDR3 protein is CASRPGKGHSGANVLTF. The CDR3 region has the DNA TGCGCCAGCAGGCCGGGAAAGGGCCACTCTGGGGCCAACGTCCTGACTTTC.

A few counts support this clone. This chain uses TRBV30 with TRBJ2-7; weak D call: TRBD1 (5 bases). Germline V lookup: CDR1 GTSNPN, CDR2 SVGIG (reference sequence). V was shortened by 3 bases and J by 0 bases, with 9 bases between the two germline ends. CDR3 size: 13 residues. The CDR3 DNA reads as TGTGCCTGGAGGGGCAGGGCCTCCTACGAGCAGTACTTC. This codes for CAWRGRASYEQYF.